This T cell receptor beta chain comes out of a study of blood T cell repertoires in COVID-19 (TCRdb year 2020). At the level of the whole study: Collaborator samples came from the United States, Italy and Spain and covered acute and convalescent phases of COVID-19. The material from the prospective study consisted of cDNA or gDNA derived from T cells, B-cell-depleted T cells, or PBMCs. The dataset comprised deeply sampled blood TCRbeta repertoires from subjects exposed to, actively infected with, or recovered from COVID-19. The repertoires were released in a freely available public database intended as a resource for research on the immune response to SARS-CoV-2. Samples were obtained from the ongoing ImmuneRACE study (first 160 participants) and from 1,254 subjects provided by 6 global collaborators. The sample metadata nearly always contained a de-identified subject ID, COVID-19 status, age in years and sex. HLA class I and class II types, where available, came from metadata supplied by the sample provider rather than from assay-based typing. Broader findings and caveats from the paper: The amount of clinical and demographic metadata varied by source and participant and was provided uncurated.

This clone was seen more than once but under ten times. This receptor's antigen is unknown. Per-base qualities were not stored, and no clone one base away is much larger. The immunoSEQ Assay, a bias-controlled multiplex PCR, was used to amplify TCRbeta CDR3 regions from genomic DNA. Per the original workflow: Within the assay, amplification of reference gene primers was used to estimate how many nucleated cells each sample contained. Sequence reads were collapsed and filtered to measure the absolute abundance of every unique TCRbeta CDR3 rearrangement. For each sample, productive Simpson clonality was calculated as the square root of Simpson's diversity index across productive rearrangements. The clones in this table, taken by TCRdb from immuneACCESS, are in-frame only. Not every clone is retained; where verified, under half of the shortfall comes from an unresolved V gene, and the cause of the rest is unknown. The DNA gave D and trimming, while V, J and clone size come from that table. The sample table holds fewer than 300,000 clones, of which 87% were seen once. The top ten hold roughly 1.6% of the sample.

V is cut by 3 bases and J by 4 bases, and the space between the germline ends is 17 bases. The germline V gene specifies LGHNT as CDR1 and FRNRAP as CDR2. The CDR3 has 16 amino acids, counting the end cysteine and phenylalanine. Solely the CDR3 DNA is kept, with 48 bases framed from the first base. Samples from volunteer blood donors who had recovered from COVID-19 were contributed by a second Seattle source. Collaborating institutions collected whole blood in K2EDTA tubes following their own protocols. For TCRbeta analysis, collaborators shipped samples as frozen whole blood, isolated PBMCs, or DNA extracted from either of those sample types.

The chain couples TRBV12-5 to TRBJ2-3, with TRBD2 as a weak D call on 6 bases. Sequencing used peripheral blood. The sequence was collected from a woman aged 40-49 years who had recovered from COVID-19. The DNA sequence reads TGTGCTAGTGGTTTAGCGATTGGGAGGCAGGCAGATACGCAGTATTTT. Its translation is CASGLAIGRQADTQYF. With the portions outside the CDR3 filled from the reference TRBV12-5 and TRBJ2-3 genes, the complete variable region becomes DARVTQTPRHKVTEMGQEVTMRCQPILGHNTVFWYRQTMMQGLELLAYFRNRAPLDDSGMPKDRFSAEMPDATLATLKIQPSEPRDSAVYFCASGLAIGRQADTQYFGPGTRLTVL.